The clone carrying this TCR beta chain was recorded only once. The CDR3 consists of 13 residues. Germline lookup yields CDR1 WNHNN and CDR2 SYGVQD (reference sequence). Trimming left V 2 bases short and J 6 bases short, with 9 bases between. Profiling relied on immunoSEQ multiplex PCR, and the TCRdb table lists in-frame clones only, not all of them. The data contain 350,000 to 400,000 clones, 70% to 90% of them singletons. This sample is drawn from a study of blood T cell repertoires in COVID-19. This clonotype was sampled from a woman in her twenties or thirties with acute COVID-19. Sequences were obtained from PBMCs or T cells enriched from blood (not recorded which). The gene calls are TRBV10-1 and TRBJ2-3; TRBD2 is a possible D gene (6 bases). This chain's CDR3 is CASSEAGRDTQYF. DNA of the CDR3: TGCGCCAGCAGTGAGGCGGGGAGGGATACGCAGTATTTT.